Listed below are T cell receptor beta chains from one sample, sequenced in a study of identifying expanded T cells in peripheral blood. Produced via immunoSEQ multiplex PCR; TCRdb's table is partial and in-frame only. Of some 97,000 clones listed, 88% are singletons. The sample consisted of blood. The receptors come from a person aged 18 to 70 in good health. Each CDR3 is given with its conserved first and last residue. The order of the fields is J gene, V gene, D gene, CDR3 DNA, CDR3 protein. A D gene is named only where the DNA matches it firmly.

j_gene: TRBJ2-1
v_gene: TRBV13
d_gene: TRBD2
CDR3nt: TGTGCCAGCAGCTCCGAGGTTGGGACTAGATATTACAATGAGCAGTTCTTC
CDR3aa: CASSSEVGTRYYNEQFF

j_gene: TRBJ1-6
v_gene: TRBV7-9
d_gene: NA
CDR3nt: TGTGCCAGCAGCCCGCAACAGGTTACCGATTCACCCCTCCACTTT
CDR3aa: CASSPQQVTDSPLHF

j_gene: TRBJ1-2
v_gene: TRBV6-1
d_gene: NA
CDR3nt: TGTGCCAGCAGTGAGATGGGGGCAAGGTCCTCCTTC
CDR3aa: CASSEMGARSSF

j_gene: TRBJ2-7
v_gene: TRBV5-1
d_gene: NA
CDR3nt: TGCGCCAGCAGCCCCCAGGGGGGCTCCGACCTTTACGAGCAGTACTTC
CDR3aa: CASSPQGGSDLYEQYF

j_gene: TRBJ2-3
v_gene: TRBV7-9
d_gene: TRBD2
CDR3nt: TGTGCCAGCCTCCTAGCGGGAGGCCGCACAGATACGCAGTATTTT
CDR3aa: CASLLAGGRTDTQYF

j_gene: TRBJ1-1
v_gene: TRBV10-2
d_gene: NA
CDR3nt: TGCGCCAGCAGTGTTAGAGGGAGTGACACTGAAGCTTTCTTT
CDR3aa: CASSVRGSDTEAFF

j_gene: TRBJ1-2
v_gene: TRBV27
d_gene: TRBD1
CDR3nt: TGTGCCAGCAGTTCCCTAATCCGGGACAGGGGCAACTATGGCTACACCTTC
CDR3aa: CASSSLIRDRGNYGYTF

j_gene: TRBJ1-5
v_gene: TRBV30
d_gene: TRBD1
CDR3nt: TGTGCCTGGAGTCGGGACAGGGGGCCCAATAGCAATCAGCCCCAGCATTTT
CDR3aa: CAWSRDRGPNSNQPQHF

j_gene: TRBJ2-5
v_gene: TRBV2
d_gene: NA
CDR3nt: TGTGCCAGCAGTGAAGCCGGGATCTCAAGAGAGACCCAGTACTTC
CDR3aa: CASSEAGISRETQYF

j_gene: TRBJ2-2
v_gene: TRBV28
d_gene: TRBD2
CDR3nt: TGTGCCAGCAGTCAGCCCGCGGGGGGCTGGGGCACCGGGGAGCTGTTTTTT
CDR3aa: CASSQPAGGWGTGELFF

j_gene: TRBJ2-1
v_gene: TRBV10-3
d_gene: NA
CDR3nt: TGTGCCATCAGTAGGACAGACGGCCCTTACAATGAGCAGTTCTTC
CDR3aa: CAISRTDGPYNEQFF

j_gene: TRBJ2-5
v_gene: TRBV19
d_gene: TRBD2
CDR3nt: TGTGCCAGTAGCCACGGAGGGACTAGCGGTACCCAGTACTTC
CDR3aa: CASSHGGTSGTQYF

j_gene: TRBJ2-7
v_gene: TRBV28
d_gene: TRBD1
CDR3nt: TGTGCCAGCAGTTCCTCCAAGACAGGGGGAAGCTCCGAGCAGTACTTC
CDR3aa: CASSSSKTGGSSEQYF

j_gene: TRBJ2-3
v_gene: TRBV29-1
d_gene: TRBD2
CDR3nt: TGCAGCGCTGGGGGACTAGCCCCCGCAGATACGCAGTATTTT
CDR3aa: CSAGGLAPADTQYF

j_gene: TRBJ1-3
v_gene: TRBV6-5
d_gene: NA
CDR3nt: TGTGCCAGCAGTTACGGGTGGGGCAATGGAAACACCATATATTTT
CDR3aa: CASSYGWGNGNTIYF

j_gene: TRBJ2-7
v_gene: TRBV7-2
d_gene: TRBD1
CDR3nt: TGTGCCAGCAGCATCGGGACAGGATCCTACGAGCAGTACTTC
CDR3aa: CASSIGTGSYEQYF

j_gene: TRBJ2-7
v_gene: TRBV7-2
d_gene: TRBD2
CDR3nt: TGTGCCAGCAGCTTAGCTGGCGGGAGTTGGTACGAGCAGTACTTC
CDR3aa: CASSLAGGSWYEQYF

j_gene: TRBJ1-5
v_gene: TRBV15
d_gene: TRBD1
CDR3nt: TGTGCCACCAGCAGAGATTGGAAGGGACAGGGAAATCAGCCCCAGCATTTT
CDR3aa: CATSRDWKGQGNQPQHF

j_gene: TRBJ1-1
v_gene: TRBV7-2
d_gene: NA
CDR3nt: TGTGCCAGCAGTTACAGGGCCACTGAAGCTTTCTTT
CDR3aa: CASSYRATEAFF

j_gene: TRBJ1-2
v_gene: TRBV29-1
d_gene: TRBD1
CDR3nt: TGCAGCGTCAAACAGGGGGAGATTAACTATGGCTACACCTTC
CDR3aa: CSVKQGEINYGYTF

j_gene: TRBJ1-2
v_gene: TRBV4-2
d_gene: NA
CDR3nt: TGTGCCAGCAGCCAAGGGTACGAAAACTATGGCTACACCTTC
CDR3aa: CASSQGYENYGYTF

j_gene: TRBJ2-7
v_gene: TRBV7-2
d_gene: NA
CDR3nt: TGTGCCAGCAACCCAGGGTTTGGCGAGCAGTACTTC
CDR3aa: CASNPGFGEQYF

j_gene: TRBJ1-2
v_gene: TRBV6-5
d_gene: TRBD1
CDR3nt: TGTGCCAGCAGATCCATAGGAGGGACAGGGGTAGGCTACACCTTC
CDR3aa: CASRSIGGTGVGYTF

j_gene: TRBJ2-5
v_gene: TRBV7-3
d_gene: NA
CDR3nt: TGTGCCAGCAGCTTATACGGGGGAGAGACCCAGTACTTC
CDR3aa: CASSLYGGETQYF

j_gene: TRBJ1-4
v_gene: TRBV10-3
d_gene: NA
CDR3nt: TGTGCCATCAGTGAGCTCCCGCTTGGGGGGGAAAAACTGTTTTTT
CDR3aa: CAISELPLGGEKLFF

j_gene: TRBJ2-7
v_gene: TRBV5-1
d_gene: NA
CDR3nt: TGCGCCAGCAGCTTCACCCCGGAGGGCAGCGCCTACGAGCAGTACTTC
CDR3aa: CASSFTPEGSAYEQYF